This passage covers 14 T cell receptor beta chains from one sample sequenced in a study of cytomegalovirus exposure and HLA in healthy donors. Some clones are missing from TCRdb's copy, which holds only in-frame ones; the method was immunoSEQ multiplex PCR. The sample comprises about 66,000 clones, 95% to 98% of which are singletons, and 1.5% to 2% rests with the top ten. Sequenced: PBMCs. The source of these receptors is a woman aged 18-35 years in good health and CMV-seropositive.

The chain is built from TRBV9 and TRBJ2-7, with D possibly TRBD2 on 6 matching bases. In germline, CDR1 is SGDLS, CDR2 YYNGEE. Deletions cut 0 bases from V and 5 bases from J, with 12 bases between. This CDR3 comprises 14 residues. The CDR3: CASSVVGREDEQYF. DNA of the CDR3: TGTGCCAGCAGCGTAGTGGGCAGGGAGGACGAGCAGTACTTC.

The CDR3 DNA is TGTGCCAGCACGGGTAACGAGCAGTACTTC. Its translation is CASTGNEQYF. The V and J genes are TRBV2 and TRBJ2-7, with D uncertain. Germline CDR1 reads SNHLY; CDR2 reads FYNNEI. CDR3 length: 10 amino acids. V lost 7 bases and J 5 bases, leaving 6 bases between the germline ends.

There are a few counts of this clone. This sequence joins TRBV5-8 and TRBJ2-1; 14 positions agree with TRBD2. V shed 4 bases, J shed 5 bases, and the junction held 5 bases outside the gene matches. The CDR3 consists of 16 residues. The V gene's germline CDR1 is SGHTS and CDR2 YDEGEE. CDR3 in amino acids: CASSRWTSGGNNEQFF. The CDR3 region has the DNA TGTGCCAGCAGCCGATGGACTAGCGGGGGGAACAATGAGCAGTTCTTC.

This chain uses TRBV30 with TRBJ2-1; 12 bases fit TRBD1. Germline V gene data show CDR1 as GTSNPN and CDR2 as SVGIG (reference sequence). V lost 3 bases and J lost 8; bases outside the gene matches: 8. This CDR3 is built from 15 residues. In nucleotides, the CDR3 is TGTGCCTGGAGACAGGGACAGGGGGCAGTCTATGAGCAGTTCTTC. It yields the protein CAWRQGQGAVYEQFF.

V gene TRBV6-5 combines with J gene TRBJ2-1; a weak D match, TRBD1 (5 bases). Germline CDR1 MNHEY, CDR2 SVGAGI. The CDR3 covers 13 residues. V lost 2 bases to trimming and J lost 7 bases, with 9 bases between them. This CDR3 is CASSYGQGNEQFF. The CDR3 nucleotides are TGTGCCAGCAGTTACGGCCAGGGAAATGAGCAGTTCTTC.

The genes are TRBV7-9 and TRBJ1-4, with 7 bases matching TRBD1. The CDR3 runs 17 residues. Germline CDR1 reads SEHNR; CDR2 reads FQNEAQ (reference sequence). With V trimmed by 4 bases and J by 8 bases, 16 bases remained unmatched. CDR3 residues: CASSSSPPDRAGEKLFF. DNA of the CDR3: TGTGCCAGCAGCTCCTCCCCGCCAGACAGGGCAGGGGAAAAACTGTTTTTT.

The rearrangement uses TRBV1 and TRBJ1-5; no check of the table's D call, TRBD1, against the DNA was made. TRBV1 is noted as a pseudogene. This CDR3 is 15 amino acids long. The CDR3 loop reads CTSSRGQGDSQPQHF. CDR3 DNA sequence: TGCACCAGCAGCCGCGGACAGGGGGATAGTCAGCCCCAGCATTTT.

The rearrangement joins TRBV2 to TRBJ1-2; D gene ambiguous. The germline gives CDR1 SNHLY, CDR2 FYNNEI. CDR3 length: 16 residues. V lost 2 bases and J lost 4, with 17 bases in between. The CDR3 DNA reads as TGTGCCAGCAGTGAAAAAACGACCGGACGGGGCTATGGCTACACCTTC. Translated: CASSEKTTGRGYGYTF.

The rearrangement joins TRBV6-1 to TRBJ1-1; D is possibly TRBD1 (5 bases). Per the germline V gene, CDR1 is MNHNS and CDR2 is SASEGT. With 5 bases removed from V and 3 bases from J, the gap between germline ends came to 10 bases. The CDR3 has 13 amino acids. In nucleotides, the CDR3 is TGTGCCAGCAGTTCTGACAGACACACTGAAGCTTTCTTT. Its protein is CASSSDRHTEAFF.

The chain combines TRBV5-1 with TRBJ2-3; 12 nucleotides match TRBD2. From germline, CDR1 is SGHRS and CDR2 YFSETQ. Losses at the gene ends were 1 base for V and 1 base for J; bases not matched to a gene: 7. The CDR3 covers 18 residues. The CDR3 nucleotides read TGCGCCAGCAGCTTGTGGCTAGCGGGGGGGGCTGGCACAGATACGCAGTATTTT. Its protein is CASSLWLAGGAGTDTQYF.

V and J are TRBV4-1 and TRBJ2-7, with 7 bases aligning to TRBD2. This CDR3 has 15 residues. V shed 5 bases, J shed 3 bases, and the junction held 10 bases outside the gene matches. Germline assignment: CDR1 MGHRA and CDR2 YSYEKL. The CDR3 is CASSSPGTNIYEQYF. CDR3 coding DNA: TGCGCCAGCAGCTCCCCCGGGACTAACATCTACGAGCAGTACTTC.

This clone was counted a single time. This chain uses TRBV6-5 with TRBJ1-1; the match to TRBD1 covers 8 bases. The germline gives CDR1 MNHEY, CDR2 SVGAGI. V lost 6 bases, J lost 10 bases, and 10 bases stayed unmatched. The CDR3 covers 13 residues. The CDR3 loop reads CASSLLRTGTAFF. The CDR3 DNA follows: TGTGCCAGCAGCCTACTCCGGACAGGGACAGCTTTCTTT.

J is TRBJ2-2 and V is TRBV4-2, with 15 bases lining up with TRBD2. CDR1 is LGHNA and CDR2 is YNFKEQ in the germline V gene. The CDR3 runs 18 residues. V lost 4 bases to trimming and J lost 4 bases; unmatched junction nucleotides: 7. Here the CDR3 reads CASSRGLAGGGGTGELFF. The CDR3 DNA is TGTGCCAGCAGCCGGGGACTAGCGGGAGGCGGGGGCACCGGGGAGCTGTTTTTT.

J is TRBJ2-7 and V is TRBV27, with D tentatively TRBD2 (6 bases). Germline CDR1 MNHEY, CDR2 SMNVEV (reference sequence). There are 15 residues in the CDR3. V lost 0 bases, J lost 2 bases, and 11 bases lay in between. This chain's CDR3 is CASSLSQGGPYEQYF. Written as DNA, the CDR3 is TGTGCCAGCAGTTTATCGCAGGGAGGCCCCTACGAGCAGTACTTC.